The sequence of this TCR beta chain was determined in a study of CD8 T cells in Susac syndrome. Germline values: CDR1 PRHDT, CDR2 FYEKMQ (reference sequence). This CDR3 is built from 16 residues. Between the trimmed V and J ends, which lost 5 bases and 9 bases, there was a span of 23 bases. Peripheral blood CD8+ and CD4+ T cells were profiled by TCR beta sequencing. Negative magnetic isolation gave CD8+ and CD4+ cells; FACS enriched CD8+ TEMRA. Comment on this clonotype: Its cognate antigen is unknown.

Notes on the study in general: The study conceded that relatively few individuals underwent its TCR sequencing and HLA analysis.

Reverse transcription of 0.5 to 1 ug RNA was performed with random hexamers. Amplification of TCR beta CDR3 was carried out by immunoSEQ multiplex PCR, which covered 54 Vbeta and 13 Jbeta segments. TCRdb analysed the immunoSEQ multiplex PCR reads with MiXCR anew, one entry per CDR3 protein. The data show 150,000 to 200,000 distinct CDR3 sequences, with approximately 94% seen just once and 0.093% held by the top ten. Material for sequencing was CD4+ T cells from PBMCs. The sequence derives from a human donor with multiple sclerosis. The chain combines TRBV13 with TRBJ2-1, with D maybe TRBD2 (6 bases). The CDR3 sequence is CASSPRREAEGGEQFF. The CDR3 DNA sequence: TGTGCCAGCAGCCCCCGTAGGGAGGCCGAGGGTGGTGAGCAGTTCTTC.